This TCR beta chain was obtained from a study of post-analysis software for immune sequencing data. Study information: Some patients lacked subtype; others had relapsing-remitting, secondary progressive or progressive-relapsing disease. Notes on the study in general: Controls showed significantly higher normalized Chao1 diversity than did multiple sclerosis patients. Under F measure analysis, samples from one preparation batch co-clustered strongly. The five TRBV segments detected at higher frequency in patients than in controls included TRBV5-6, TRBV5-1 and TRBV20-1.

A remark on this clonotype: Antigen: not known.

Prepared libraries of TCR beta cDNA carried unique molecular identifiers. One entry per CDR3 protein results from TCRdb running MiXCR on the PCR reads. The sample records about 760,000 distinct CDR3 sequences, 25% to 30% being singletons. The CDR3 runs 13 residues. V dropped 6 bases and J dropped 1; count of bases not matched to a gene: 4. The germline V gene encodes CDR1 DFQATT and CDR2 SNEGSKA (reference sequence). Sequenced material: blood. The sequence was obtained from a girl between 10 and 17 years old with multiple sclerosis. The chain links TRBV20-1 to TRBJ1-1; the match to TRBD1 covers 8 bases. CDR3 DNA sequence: TGCAGTGCAGCAGACAGGGGGAACACTGAAGCTTTCTTT. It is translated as CSAADRGNTEAFF.